This T cell receptor beta chain was found in a study of beta chain features in type 1 diabetes. Study-wide findings and caveats: Significant though moderate, a shortening of TCRB CDR3s appeared in all four CD4+ subsets of Type 1 diabetes patients. VDJ junctions from patients with type 1 diabetes contained fewer insertions and more deletions.

Per germline, CDR1 SGHVS and CDR2 FQNEAQ. The V gene end was trimmed by 6 bases and the J gene end by 0 bases; junction bases not matched to a gene: 4. CDR3 length: 14 amino acids. There are a few counts of this clone. The antigen is unknown. What was sequenced were expressed TCRB transcripts, since all of the isolated RNA had been reverse transcribed. Deep immunoSEQ sequencing covered naive, central memory and regulatory T cell samples. Data came from immunoSEQ multiplex PCR; TCRdb stores just in-frame clones and leaves some out. The sample yields 680,000 or so clones, roughly 15% seen once. The receptor was isolated from a man aged 18 to 29 in good health. Sequenced input: naive CD4+ T cells from blood. The genes are TRBV7-8 and TRBJ2-5; TRBD2 agrees at 7 bases. CDR3 region: CASSFGGYQETQYF. The CDR3 DNA reads TGTGCCAGCAGTTTCGGGGGGTACCAAGAGACCCAGTACTTC. The full variable domain, with the rest looked up from reference TRBV7-8 and TRBJ2-5, is GAGVSQSPRYKVAKRGQDVALRCDPISGHVSLFWYQQALGQGPEFLTYFQNEAQLDKSGLPSDRFFAERPEGSVSTLKIQRTQQEDSAVYLCASSFGGYQETQYFGPGTRLLVL.